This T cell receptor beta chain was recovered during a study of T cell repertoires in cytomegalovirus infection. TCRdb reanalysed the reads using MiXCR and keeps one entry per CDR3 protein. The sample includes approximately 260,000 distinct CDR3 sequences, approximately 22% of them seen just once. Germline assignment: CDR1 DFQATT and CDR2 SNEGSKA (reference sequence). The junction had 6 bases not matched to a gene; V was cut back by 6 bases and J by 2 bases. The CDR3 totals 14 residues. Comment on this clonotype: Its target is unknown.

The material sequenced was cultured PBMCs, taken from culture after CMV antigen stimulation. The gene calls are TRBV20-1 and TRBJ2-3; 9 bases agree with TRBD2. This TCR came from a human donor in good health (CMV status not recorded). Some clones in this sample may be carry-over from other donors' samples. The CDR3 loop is CSAKSSGNTDTQYF. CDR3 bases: TGCAGTGCCAAGTCTAGCGGGAACACAGATACGCAGTATTTT.